Listed below are T cell receptor beta chains from one sample, sequenced in a study of blood T cell repertoires in COVID-19. TCRdb's table, derived via immunoSEQ multiplex PCR, lists solely in-frame clones and lacks some. The table includes just over 650,000 clones, approximately 90% detected once. The sample comprised peripheral blood. All receptors derive from a woman between 18 and 29 years old with acute or convalescent COVID-19. Each CDR3 is given with its conserved first and last residue. D genes are given only for firm matches. Clone size is given for some rows only: seen once, a few or many times, or a class if the clone is expanded.

V	length	D	J	size	DNA	CDR3
TRBV5-4	15	.	TRBJ2-3	.	TGTGCCAGCAGCTTTGGGGGGGCCTTCACAGATACGCAGTATTTT	CASSFGGAFTDTQYF
TRBV10-3	13	TRBD1	TRBJ1-5	.	TGTGCTACCAAGAAGGGACAGAATCAGCCCCAGCATTTT	CATKKGQNQPQHF
TRBV7-3	13	TRBD1	TRBJ1-1	.	TGTGCCAGCACCCGGACAGGGGGGACTGAAGCTTTCTTT	CASTRTGGTEAFF
TRBV4-3	17	.	TRBJ1-4	.	TGCGCCAGCAGCCAAGATTACGATGGAGCAACTAATGAAAAACTGTTTTTT	CASSQDYDGATNEKLFF
TRBV5-4	16	.	TRBJ2-6	.	TGTGCCAGCAGCTTGGGGGGAGTCTCTGGGGCCAACGTCCTGACTTTC	CASSLGGVSGANVLTF
TRBV7-8	14	TRBD2	TRBJ2-5	once	TGTGCCAGCAGCGTGGGACTAGTTAAAGAGACCCAGTACTTC	CASSVGLVKETQYF
TRBV9	17	TRBD1	TRBJ2-2	.	TGTGCCAGCAGCACCACCCAGGGGACAGGATTTCGCGGGGAGCTGTTTTTT	CASSTTQGTGFRGELFF
TRBV3-1/TRBV3-2	14	TRBD1	TRBJ1-2	.	TGTGCCAGCACCCCGCGACAGGGATTGGGTGGCTACACCTTC	CASTPRQGLGGYTF
TRBV7-3	15	TRBD1	TRBJ2-3	.	TGTGCCAGCAGCTTGGGACAGGGGGGTACAGATACGCAGTATTTT	CASSLGQGGTDTQYF
TRBV18	13	.	TRBJ1-2	.	TGTGCCAGCTCAACGACAGATAGTAGTGGCTACACCTTC	CASSTTDSSGYTF
TRBV2	15	TRBD1	TRBJ1-5	.	TGTGCCAGCAAGGGTCCAGGGGGCGAAGAACAGCCCCAGCATTTT	CASKGPGGEEQPQHF
TRBV6-5	13	.	TRBJ1-6	once	TGTGCCAGCAGTTACTCTGCAGGGGTCCCCCTCCACTTT	CASSYSAGVPLHF
TRBV5-8	15	TRBD1	TRBJ2-3	.	TGTGCCAGCAGCACGGACAGGACGGACACAGATACGCAGTATTTT	CASSTDRTDTDTQYF
TRBV9	14	TRBD2	TRBJ2-3	.	TGTGCCAGCACCGCTAGCGGGGGGTTAGATACGCAGTATTTT	CASTASGGLDTQYF
TRBV6-5	12	.	TRBJ1-2	.	TGTGCCAGCACCTCACTTAACTATGGCTACACCTTC	CASTSLNYGYTF
TRBV2	14	TRBD1	TRBJ1-5	few	TGTGCCAGCAGTGAGACAGGGTACAATCAGCCCCAGCATTTT	CASSETGYNQPQHF
TRBV2	18	TRBD1	TRBJ1-3	.	TGTGCCAGCAGTACCGGGACAGGGGCAATTGGATCTGGAAACACCATATATTTT	CASSTGTGAIGSGNTIYF
TRBV12-1	14	.	TRBJ2-3	.	TGTGCCAGCACCTCGGGGACAGGGCTGGATACGCAGTATTTT	CASTSGTGLDTQYF
TRBV6-2/TRBV6-3	16	TRBD1	TRBJ1-2	.	TGTGCCAGCAGTTACGGGACAGGGGGCCTTTCCTATGGCTACACCTTC	CASSYGTGGLSYGYTF
TRBV4-3	16	TRBD1	TRBJ1-5	once	TGCGCCAGCAGCCAAGATTTGGGGACAGGGAGTCAGCCCCAGCATTTT	CASSQDLGTGSQPQHF
TRBV24-1	14	.	TRBJ1-5	.	TGTGCCACCAGAGCAGACAGCCCTAATCAGCCCCAGCATTTT	CATRADSPNQPQHF